This T cell receptor beta chain was sequenced in a study of blood T cell repertoires in COVID-19. Study-wide background: From the United States, Italy and Spain came samples of acute and convalescent COVID-19. Sample material is recorded as cDNA or gDNA derived from T cells, B-cell-depleted T cells, or PBMCs.

Original handling: It was from reference gene primer amplification that nucleated cell counts were estimated. Method: immunoSEQ multiplex PCR; TCRdb's copy keeps in-frame clones and lacks some. That table supplies the V and J calls and clone size; D and trimming were determined from the DNA. The data show under 200,000 clones, roughly 90% seen once. This receptor was obtained from a middle-aged man with acute or convalescent COVID-19. Sequenced sample: peripheral blood.

Here the CDR3 DNA reads TGTGCCAGTAGCTTAACAGTAGAGGGTGGCTACACCTTC. Protein sequence: CASSLTVEGGYTF. J is TRBJ1-2 and V is TRBV19, with unresolved D. Germline values: CDR1 LNHDA, CDR2 SQIVND (reference sequence). Trimming left V 6 bases short and J 7 bases short, with 15 bases between. CDR3 length: 13 amino acids.